A selection of T cell receptor beta chains follows, all from one sample in a study of blood T cell repertoires in COVID-19. Repertoires were generated with immunoSEQ multiplex PCR, while TCRdb's copy carries only in-frame clones and drops some. The sample lists 300,000 to 350,000 clones, about nine tenths occurring once. Specimen: peripheral blood. The receptor source for this set is a man between 25 and 39 years old with COVID-19, enrolled during active disease. The CDR3 runs from the conserved cysteine through the conserved F or W. Each record gives: J gene, V gene, clone size, D gene, CDR3 length, CDR3 protein, CDR3 DNA. The D gene is left open where the match is weak. Clone size is given for some rows only: seen once, a few or many times, or a class if the clone is expanded.

J gene: TRBJ1-2
V gene: TRBV29-1
clone size: .
D gene: .
CDR3 length: 12
CDR3 protein: CSVEGQDRGYTF
CDR3 DNA: TGCAGCGTTGAGGGGCAGGACCGAGGCTACACCTTC

J gene: TRBJ1-5
V gene: TRBV19
clone size: .
D gene: .
CDR3 length: 14
CDR3 protein: CASRDRKQNQPQHF
CDR3 DNA: TGTGCCAGTAGAGACCGAAAACAGAATCAGCCCCAGCATTTT

J gene: TRBJ1-5
V gene: TRBV19
clone size: .
D gene: TRBD1
CDR3 length: 13
CDR3 protein: CASTGGINQPQHF
CDR3 DNA: TGTGCCAGTACAGGGGGGATTAATCAGCCCCAGCATTTT

J gene: TRBJ2-6
V gene: TRBV7-7
clone size: .
D gene: TRBD1
CDR3 length: 15
CDR3 protein: CASSSQGAGANVLTF
CDR3 DNA: TGTGCCAGCAGCTCCCAGGGGGCTGGGGCCAACGTCCTGACTTTC

J gene: TRBJ2-3
V gene: TRBV29-1
clone size: .
D gene: .
CDR3 length: 13
CDR3 protein: CSVEVASVDTQYF
CDR3 DNA: TGCAGCGTTGAAGTTGCTAGTGTAGATACGCAGTATTTT

J gene: TRBJ2-1
V gene: TRBV10-3
clone size: .
D gene: .
CDR3 length: 14
CDR3 protein: CAISESTILGEQFF
CDR3 DNA: TGTGCCATCAGTGAGTCGACTATTTTAGGTGAGCAGTTCTTC

J gene: TRBJ2-1
V gene: TRBV7-2
clone size: few
D gene: TRBD2
CDR3 length: 15
CDR3 protein: CASSSRTSGYNEQFF
CDR3 DNA: TGTGCCAGCAGCTCCCGGACTAGCGGTTACAATGAGCAGTTCTTC

J gene: TRBJ2-2
V gene: TRBV9
clone size: .
D gene: TRBD2
CDR3 length: 17
CDR3 protein: CASSVPLLAGDSGELFF
CDR3 DNA: TGTGCCAGCAGCGTCCCTCTACTAGCGGGAGATTCCGGGGAGCTGTTTTTT

J gene: TRBJ1-4
V gene: TRBV2
clone size: .
D gene: .
CDR3 length: 11
CDR3 protein: CASGRMGKLFF
CDR3 DNA: TGTGCCAGCGGGAGAATGGGAAAACTGTTTTTT

J gene: TRBJ2-7
V gene: TRBV5-6
clone size: .
D gene: .
CDR3 length: 16
CDR3 protein: CASSLWGTIDISEQYF
CDR3 DNA: TGTGCCAGCAGCTTGTGGGGCACTATCGACATCTCCGAGCAGTACTTC

J gene: TRBJ1-1
V gene: TRBV7-2
clone size: .
D gene: TRBD1
CDR3 length: 15
CDR3 protein: CASSFGTVLNTEAFF
CDR3 DNA: TGTGCCAGCAGCTTCGGGACAGTACTGAACACTGAAGCTTTCTTT

J gene: TRBJ1-1
V gene: TRBV4-1
clone size: .
D gene: .
CDR3 length: 14
CDR3 protein: CASSRRGRDTEAFF
CDR3 DNA: TGCGCCAGCAGCCGACGAGGGAGGGACACTGAAGCTTTCTTT

J gene: TRBJ2-5
V gene: TRBV7-9
clone size: once
D gene: .
CDR3 length: 16
CDR3 protein: CASSLERFRGQETQYF
CDR3 DNA: TGTGCCAGCAGCTTAGAGAGGTTTAGGGGCCAAGAGACCCAGTACTTC

J gene: TRBJ2-7
V gene: TRBV11-3
clone size: .
D gene: TRBD1
CDR3 length: 13
CDR3 protein: CASSLQGAGEQYF
CDR3 DNA: TGTGCCAGCAGCTTACAGGGGGCGGGAGAGCAGTACTTC

J gene: TRBJ2-7
V gene: TRBV27
clone size: .
D gene: TRBD2
CDR3 length: 16
CDR3 protein: CASLPLAGRSSYEQYF
CDR3 DNA: TGTGCCAGCCTCCCGTTAGCGGGACGAAGCTCCTACGAGCAGTACTTC

J gene: TRBJ1-1
V gene: TRBV3-1/TRBV3-2
clone size: .
D gene: TRBD1
CDR3 length: 15
CDR3 protein: CASSQGFRGPTEAFF
CDR3 DNA: TGTGCCAGCAGCCAAGGCTTCAGGGGGCCCACTGAAGCTTTCTTT

J gene: TRBJ2-3
V gene: TRBV7-9
clone size: once
D gene: TRBD2
CDR3 length: 15
CDR3 protein: CASSPVGGSTDTQYF
CDR3 DNA: TGTGCCAGCAGCCCCGTGGGGGGGAGCACAGATACGCAGTATTTT

J gene: TRBJ1-2
V gene: TRBV19
clone size: .
D gene: .
CDR3 length: 13
CDR3 protein: CASSRTVDYGYTF
CDR3 DNA: TGTGCCAGTAGTAGGACAGTAGACTATGGCTACACCTTC

J gene: TRBJ1-5
V gene: TRBV19
clone size: .
D gene: .
CDR3 length: 14
CDR3 protein: CASKLGAVNQPQHF
CDR3 DNA: TGTGCCAGTAAATTGGGGGCAGTAAATCAGCCCCAGCATTTT

J gene: TRBJ2-3
V gene: TRBV3-1/TRBV3-2
clone size: few
D gene: .
CDR3 length: 14
CDR3 protein: CASSRGSRGDTQYF
CDR3 DNA: TGTGCCAGCAGCCGAGGCTCCCGGGGAGATACGCAGTATTTT

J gene: TRBJ1-1
V gene: TRBV6-2/TRBV6-3
clone size: once
D gene: .
CDR3 length: 15
CDR3 protein: CASSYAGISNTEAFF
CDR3 DNA: TGTGCCAGCAGTTACGCAGGGATCTCCAACACTGAAGCTTTCTTT

J gene: TRBJ1-3
V gene: TRBV27
clone size: .
D gene: .
CDR3 length: 13
CDR3 protein: CASSFRRGNTIYF
CDR3 DNA: TGTGCCAGCAGTTTCCGGAGGGGAAACACCATATATTTT

J gene: TRBJ1-1
V gene: TRBV12-3/TRBV12-4
clone size: .
D gene: .
CDR3 length: 13
CDR3 protein: CASSLVRRGEAFF
CDR3 DNA: TGTGCCAGCAGTTTAGTTCGGAGGGGTGAAGCTTTCTTT

J gene: TRBJ2-5
V gene: TRBV5-5
clone size: .
D gene: TRBD1
CDR3 length: 15
CDR3 protein: CASRLRGDRQETQYF
CDR3 DNA: TGTGCCAGCAGACTACGAGGGGACAGACAAGAGACCCAGTACTTC

J gene: TRBJ2-3
V gene: TRBV28
clone size: .
D gene: TRBD1
CDR3 length: 17
CDR3 protein: CASRPATGTGDSDTQYF
CDR3 DNA: TGTGCCAGCAGACCAGCCACCGGGACAGGGGACTCAGATACGCAGTATTTT

J gene: TRBJ2-3
V gene: TRBV4-3
clone size: .
D gene: TRBD2
CDR3 length: 18
CDR3 protein: CASSQGTSGSLASFAQYF
CDR3 DNA: TGCGCCAGCAGCCAAGGGACTAGCGGGAGTCTGGCCTCTTTTGCGCAGTATTTT

J gene: TRBJ1-2
V gene: TRBV5-6
clone size: once
D gene: TRBD1
CDR3 length: 15
CDR3 protein: CASRPRDRINYGYTF
CDR3 DNA: TGTGCCAGCAGGCCCCGGGACAGGATTAACTATGGCTACACCTTC

J gene: TRBJ2-7
V gene: TRBV6-5
clone size: .
D gene: .
CDR3 length: 13
CDR3 protein: CASIWERGYEQYF
CDR3 DNA: TGTGCCAGCATCTGGGAACGGGGATACGAGCAGTACTTC

J gene: TRBJ1-1
V gene: TRBV28
clone size: .
D gene: .
CDR3 length: 14
CDR3 protein: CASSPIRVNTEAFF
CDR3 DNA: TGTGCCAGCAGTCCGATCCGGGTGAACACTGAAGCTTTCTTT

J gene: TRBJ2-5
V gene: TRBV7-8
clone size: .
D gene: TRBD1
CDR3 length: 18
CDR3 protein: CASSPQTGGQGSSETQYF
CDR3 DNA: TGTGCCAGCAGCCCCCAGACAGGGGGGCAGGGATCCTCAGAGACCCAGTACTTC

J gene: TRBJ2-5
V gene: TRBV5-4
clone size: .
D gene: .
CDR3 length: 13
CDR3 protein: CASSRGHKETQYF
CDR3 DNA: TGTGCCAGCAGCCGGGGACATAAAGAGACCCAGTACTTC

J gene: TRBJ1-1
V gene: TRBV27
clone size: .
D gene: TRBD1
CDR3 length: 16
CDR3 protein: CASSTPGQGVNTEAFF
CDR3 DNA: TGTGCCAGCAGCACGCCGGGACAGGGGGTGAACACTGAAGCTTTCTTT

J gene: TRBJ2-5
V gene: TRBV18
clone size: .
D gene: TRBD1
CDR3 length: 18
CDR3 protein: CASSPLTEDRGSQETQYF
CDR3 DNA: TGTGCCAGCTCACCACTCACCGAGGACAGGGGGTCCCAAGAGACCCAGTACTTC

J gene: TRBJ1-5
V gene: TRBV7-9
clone size: .
D gene: TRBD1
CDR3 length: 15
CDR3 protein: CASSTQGKGNQPQHF
CDR3 DNA: TGTGCCAGCAGCACACAGGGGAAGGGGAATCAGCCCCAGCATTTT

J gene: TRBJ2-7
V gene: TRBV7-2
clone size: .
D gene: .
CDR3 length: 15
CDR3 protein: CASSLGGQGLDEQYF
CDR3 DNA: TGTGCCAGCAGCTTAGGGGGTCAGGGCCTCGACGAGCAGTACTTC

J gene: TRBJ2-1
V gene: TRBV6-6
clone size: few
D gene: TRBD2
CDR3 length: 15
CDR3 protein: CASSPGTSGYNEQFF
CDR3 DNA: TGTGCCAGCAGTCCCGGGACTAGCGGTTACAATGAGCAGTTCTTC

J gene: TRBJ2-7
V gene: TRBV4-3
clone size: .
D gene: TRBD1
CDR3 length: 17
CDR3 protein: CASSQTGGTGGFYEQYF
CDR3 DNA: TGCGCCAGCAGCCAAACCGGGGGGACAGGGGGCTTCTACGAGCAGTACTTC

J gene: TRBJ2-5
V gene: TRBV19
clone size: .
D gene: .
CDR3 length: 15
CDR3 protein: CASRPTGPNQETQYF
CDR3 DNA: TGTGCCAGTAGACCGACAGGCCCTAACCAAGAGACCCAGTACTTC

J gene: TRBJ1-4
V gene: TRBV21-1
clone size: .
D gene: .
CDR3 length: 13
CDR3 protein: CASSRDRSEKLFF
CDR3 DNA: TGTGCCAGCAGCAGGGACAGGAGTGAAAAACTGTTTTTT

J gene: TRBJ1-4
V gene: TRBV5-4
clone size: .
D gene: TRBD1
CDR3 length: 14
CDR3 protein: CASSTGTGNEKLFF
CDR3 DNA: TGTGCCAGCAGCACCGGGACAGGAAATGAAAAACTGTTTTTT

J gene: TRBJ2-7
V gene: TRBV9
clone size: .
D gene: TRBD2
CDR3 length: 17
CDR3 protein: CASSVHGTSGRAYEQYF
CDR3 DNA: TGTGCCAGCAGCGTCCATGGGACTAGCGGGAGGGCCTACGAGCAGTACTTC

J gene: TRBJ2-3
V gene: TRBV20-1
clone size: .
D gene: .
CDR3 length: 11
CDR3 protein: CSASLQDTQYF
CDR3 DNA: TGCAGTGCTAGTCTACAGGATACGCAGTATTTT

J gene: TRBJ2-1
V gene: TRBV29-1
clone size: .
D gene: .
CDR3 length: 13
CDR3 protein: CSANGQGYNEQFF
CDR3 DNA: TGCAGCGCCAATGGACAAGGCTACAATGAGCAGTTCTTC

J gene: TRBJ2-1
V gene: TRBV9
clone size: once
D gene: .
CDR3 length: 17
CDR3 protein: CASSSRGTGQNYNEQFF
CDR3 DNA: TGTGCCAGCAGCTCCAGAGGCACAGGTCAAAACTACAATGAGCAGTTCTTC

J gene: TRBJ2-1
V gene: TRBV27
clone size: .
D gene: TRBD1
CDR3 length: 13
CDR3 protein: CAAGGQGYNEQFF
CDR3 DNA: TGTGCAGCCGGGGGACAGGGATACAATGAGCAGTTCTTC

J gene: TRBJ2-1
V gene: TRBV7-3
clone size: .
D gene: TRBD1
CDR3 length: 17
CDR3 protein: CASSPWIGDRGLNEQFF
CDR3 DNA: TGTGCCAGCAGCCCCTGGATAGGGGACAGGGGGCTTAATGAGCAGTTCTTC